The 8 T cell receptor beta chains below were found in one sample sequenced in a study of shared clonotypes between healthy human individuals. Profiling relied on immunoSEQ multiplex PCR, and the TCRdb table lists in-frame clones only, not all of them. The sample consists of millions of clones, over 90% of them appearing once. Sequencing used naive CD4+ T cells from PBMCs. Subset: CD45RA+ positively selected. The receptor set was obtained from a man aged 18 to 30 in good health. Some clones in this sample may be carry-over from other donors' samples.

To note about this clone: Different DNA sequences within this sample yield the same CDR3. The V call is TRBV28, the J call TRBJ2-7; D is ambiguous. Trimming removed 1 base at V and 4 bases at J, with 5 bases between. The germline V gene has CDR1 MDHEN and CDR2 SYDVKM. The CDR3 loop spans 12 amino acids. CDR3 coding DNA: TGTGCCAGCAGTTTATTACGTTACGAGCAGTACTTC. Amino acids: CASSLLRYEQYF.

V is TRBV27 and J is TRBJ2-3; 9 bases are shared with TRBD1. The CDR3 contains 13 residues. In germline, CDR1 is MNHEY, CDR2 SMNVEV (reference sequence). J lost 14 bases, V lost 7 bases, and 13 bases had no gene match. The CDR3 DNA reads as TGTGCCAGCAAGTTTCCCGGGACAGGGTGTGGGTATTTT. Protein product: CASKFPGTGCGYF.

The gene calls are TRBV11-3 and TRBJ1-1, with TRBD1 as a possible D gene (6 bases). V lost 8 bases, J lost 3 bases, and 13 bases lay in between. The germline V gene encodes CDR1 SGHNT and CDR2 YENEEA. The CDR3 is 13 amino acids. CDR3 coding DNA: TGTGCCAGCGGCGCAGGGGCCCACACTGAAGCTTTCTTT. Encoded protein: CASGAGAHTEAFF. Together with reference TRBV11-3 and TRBJ1-1, the CDR3 gives the full variable domain: EAGVVQSPRYKIIEKKQPVAFWCNPISGHNTLYWYLQNLGQGPELLIRYENEEAVDDSQLPKDRFSAERLKGVDSTLKIQPAELGDSAVYLCASGAGAHTEAFFGQGTRLTVV.

The chain joins TRBV15 to TRBJ2-3; TRBD2 matches at 11 bases. The CDR3 length is 19 residues. With V trimmed by 0 bases and J by 2 bases, 10 bases remained unmatched. Per the germline V gene, CDR1 is LNHNV and CDR2 is YYDKDF (reference sequence). CDR3 protein: CATSRDALLAGADTDTQYF. In DNA, the CDR3 is TGTGCCACCAGCAGAGATGCCCTACTAGCGGGAGCGGACACAGATACGCAGTATTTT.

A remark on this clone: The same CDR3 arises from other DNA sequences in this sample as well. This chain connects TRBV30 to TRBJ1-5; TRBD1 is a possible D gene (5 bases). In germline, CDR1 is GTSNPN, CDR2 SVGIG (reference sequence). Trimming removed 1 base at V and 5 bases at J, with 9 bases between. This CDR3 contains 13 residues. The CDR3 region has the DNA TGTGCCTGGAGTGACCGGGGACATCAGCCCCAGCATTTT. Translating it yields CAWSDRGHQPQHF.

This clone was found once. The sample carries other DNA sequences with the same CDR3. This chain links TRBV9 with TRBJ2-3; D is possibly TRBD1 or TRBD2 (5 bases each). The CDR3 runs to 13 residues. Trimming removed 3 bases from V and 3 bases from J, with 8 bases in between. The germline V gene encodes CDR1 SGDLS and CDR2 YYNGEE. CDR3 in DNA: TGTGCCAGCAGCGCCGGGGCGACAGATACGCAGTATTTT. The encoded protein is CASSAGATDTQYF.

About this clone itself: One end of the junction does not line up with germline, which may come from a read error. The gene calls are TRBV27 and TRBJ1-4; no firm D call. CDR3 size: 17 residues. The V gene's germline CDR1 is MNHEY and CDR2 SMNVEV (reference sequence). CDR3 sequence: CASSPMTGLDARERLFF. The CDR3 DNA is TGTGCCAGCAGTCCCATGACCGGGCTGGACGCACGTGAAAGACTGTTTTTT.

The chain carries TRBV30 and TRBJ1-1; D is unclear. V was cut by 0 bases and J by 2 bases, with 7 bases left in between. The germline V gene has CDR1 GTSNPN and CDR2 SVGIG (reference sequence). The CDR3 sequence is 13 residues long. CDR3: CAWSVGFNTEAFF. The CDR3 nucleotides are TGTGCCTGGAGTGTAGGCTTCAACACTGAAGCTTTCTTT.